One and the same sample provided the 22 T cell receptor beta chains below, sequenced in a study of blood T cell repertoires in COVID-19. Measured with immunoSEQ multiplex PCR; TCRdb has only the in-frame clones, and not every one. The sample holds more than 200,000 clones; roughly 80% are singletons and the top ten take 4.2%. Sequences were obtained from peripheral blood. All receptors come from a man in his sixties with acute or convalescent COVID-19.

The gene calls are TRBV5-8 and TRBJ2-5; 7 nucleotides match TRBD2. The CDR3 consists of 16 residues. Germline CDR1 is SGHTS and CDR2 is YDEGEE. The V and J ends lost 5 bases and 1 base, in that order; junction bases with no gene match: 11. The CDR3 sequence is CASRSKGAGSQETQYF. In DNA form, the CDR3 reads TGTGCCAGCAGGTCGAAGGGAGCGGGATCCCAAGAGACCCAGTACTTC. Full variable domain (rest looked up from reference TRBV5-8 and TRBJ2-5): EAGVTQSPTHLIKTRGQQATLRCSPISGHTSVYWYQQALGLGLQFLLWYDEGEERNRGNFPPRFSGRQFPNYSSELNVNALELEDSALYLCASRSKGAGSQETQYFGPGTRLLVL.

This clone was observed a few times. The chain uses TRBV5-6 and TRBJ2-3; D may be TRBD1 (6 bases). V was clipped by 0 bases and J by 2 bases, with 7 bases between them. CDR3 size: 14 residues. Germline V gene data show CDR1 as SGHDT and CDR2 as YYEEEE. CDR3: CASSLGTATDTQYF. The CDR3 DNA follows: TGTGCCAGCAGCTTGGGGACAGCCACAGATACGCAGTATTTT. Complete variable domain (other parts from reference TRBV5-6 and TRBJ2-3): DAGVTQSPTHLIKTRGQQVTLRCSPKSGHDTVSWYQQALGQGPQFIFQYYEEEERQRGNFPDRFSGHQFPNYSSELNVNALLLGDSALYLCASSLGTATDTQYFGPGTRLTVL.

The chain links TRBV3-1 (or the pseudogene TRBV3-2) to TRBJ2-2; maybe TRBD2 (5 bases). CDR1 LGHDT and CDR2 YNNKEL come from the germline V gene (reference sequence). The ends were cut back, 1 base at V and 6 bases at J, with 12 bases in the middle. The CDR3 covers 15 residues. As DNA, the CDR3 is TGTGCCAGCAGCCAAGTCCTCCGGGGTGCCGGGGAGCTGTTTTTT. The encoded protein is CASSQVLRGAGELFF.

This clone showed up just once. The J gene is TRBJ1-2, the V gene TRBV12-3 or TRBV12-4, with D maybe TRBD1 (5 bases). V lost 3 bases, J lost 6 bases, and 11 bases lay in between. The CDR3 spans 13 residues. The CDR3 DNA follows: TGTGCCAGCAGTTTCAGGTCGGGGGATGGCTACACCTTC. As protein: CASSFRSGDGYTF.

This clone ranks as medium-sized. Other DNA sequences in this sample translate to the same CDR3. V is TRBV18 and J is TRBJ2-7, with 7 nucleotides matching TRBD1. J was trimmed by 2 bases and V by 2 bases; bases with no gene match: 3. Germline loops: CDR1 KGHSH, CDR2 LQKENI. The CDR3 is 14 residues long. CDR3 loop: CASSPRQGTYEQYF. The CDR3 DNA sequence: TGTGCCAGCTCACCAAGACAGGGAACCTACGAGCAGTACTTC.

There are many counts of this clone. The CDR3 reads CASSPGQGYTDTQYF. The CDR3, as DNA: TGCGCCAGCAGCCCGGGACAGGGATATACAGATACGCAGTATTTT. V gene TRBV5-1 combines with J gene TRBJ2-3; 9 bases align to TRBD1. Germline CDR1 and CDR2: SGHRS and YFSETQ. The ends lost 4 bases at V and 3 bases at J; junction bases unmatched: 6. The CDR3 runs to 15 residues.

CDR3 in DNA: TGTGCCAGCAGTTTAGGCAGGATCTCTTCCGGGGAGCTGTTTTTT. This translates into CASSLGRISSGELFF. The rearrangement joins TRBV6-6 to TRBJ2-2; no clear D. Germline CDR1 and CDR2: MNHNY and SVGAGI (reference sequence). CDR3 length: 15 residues. The V end lost 4 bases, the J end lost 6 bases, and 15 bases lay between the germline ends.

This clone was detected once. This sequence joins TRBV27 and TRBJ2-3, with 8 bases matching TRBD2. The CDR3 runs 15 residues. Looked up from germline, CDR1 is MNHEY and CDR2 is SMNVEV (reference sequence). J gave up 3 bases and V 3 bases, and 5 bases lay outside the gene matches. CDR3 amino acids: CASSLHTSGTDTQYF. The CDR3, as DNA: TGTGCCAGCAGTTTGCATACTAGCGGTACAGATACGCAGTATTTT.

The chain joins TRBV3-1 (or the pseudogene TRBV3-2) to TRBJ2-3, with 11 bases fitting TRBD2. There are 14 residues in the CDR3. With 4 bases clipped from V and 4 bases from J, the junction kept 1 base outside the gene matches. Germline V gene sequence: CDR1 LGHDT, CDR2 YNNKEL (reference sequence). Here the CDR3 DNA reads TGTGCCAGCAGCCTTAGCGGGGGGGCAGATACGCAGTATTTT. Amino acid sequence: CASSLSGGADTQYF.

J is TRBJ2-1 and V is TRBV7-3; 7 positions agree with TRBD1. The CDR3 spans 12 residues. J lost 11 bases, V lost 5 bases, and 6 bases had no gene match. The germline CDR1 and CDR2 sequences are SGHTA and FQGTGA. CDR3 DNA sequence: TGTGCCAGCAGCCTTGACAGGGCTAAGCAGTTCTTC. Its translation: CASSLDRAKQFF.

The CDR3 loop reads CASKEGQGARELFF. In nucleotides, the CDR3 is TGTGCCAGCAAAGAAGGACAGGGGGCCCGGGAGCTGTTTTTT. The chain uses TRBV7-3 and TRBJ2-2; 11 bases fit TRBD1. CDR3 length equals 14 residues. CDR1 is SGHTA, CDR2 FQGTGA, per germline. With 7 bases clipped from V and 9 bases from J, the junction kept 7 bases outside the gene matches.

This clone has a handful of counts. The rearrangement links TRBV6-1 to TRBJ2-2, with a tentative D call TRBD1 (6 bases). Germline V gene sequence: CDR1 MNHNS, CDR2 SASEGT. Trimming left V 1 base short and J 6 bases short, with 6 bases between. The CDR3 length is 13 residues. DNA of the CDR3: TGTGCCAGCAGTGAAGAGGGGGCCGGGGAGCTGTTTTTT. As protein: CASSEEGAGELFF.

This rearrangement joins TRBV6-6 to TRBJ1-3; 7 positions match TRBD1. The CDR3 runs to 20 residues. Germline-derived CDR1 and CDR2 are MNHNY and SVGAGI (reference sequence). The V gene end was trimmed by 6 bases and the J gene end by 1 base; junction bases not matched to a gene: 21. In nucleotides, the CDR3 is TGTGCCAGCAGCCCACATCGATATCGACAGGGAGGTGTATCTGGAAACACCATATATTTT. Protein sequence: CASSPHRYRQGGVSGNTIYF.

The sample holds a few counts of this clone. J is TRBJ1-5 and V is TRBV5-1, with 7 bases fitting TRBD1. The CDR3 length is 14 residues. CDR1 and CDR2 from the germline V gene are SGHRS and YFSETQ. After removal of 3 bases from V and 4 bases from J, the junction contained 4 bases not matched to a gene. Here the CDR3 DNA reads TGCGCCAGCAGCTACGGGACAGAAAATCAGCCCCAGCATTTT. This translates into CASSYGTENQPQHF. Supplemented by reference TRBV5-1 and TRBJ1-5, the full variable domain reads KAGVTQTPRYLIKTRGQQVTLSCSPISGHRSVSWYQQTPGQGLQFLFEYFSETQRNKGNFPGRFSGRQFSNSRSEMNVSTLELGDSALYLCASSYGTENQPQHFGDGTRLSIL.

J is TRBJ1-2 and V is TRBV7-3; 7 nucleotides agree with TRBD1. This CDR3 has 15 residues. CDR1 is SGHTA and CDR2 is FQGTGA in the germline V gene. V lost 5 bases to trimming and J lost 8 bases; unmatched junction nucleotides: 14. CDR3 residues: CASSPFRQGKGGYTF. CDR3 bases: TGTGCCAGCAGCCCATTTCGACAGGGAAAAGGAGGCTACACCTTC.

There are a few counts of this clone. This chain joins TRBV28 and TRBJ1-6; D is ambiguous. The CDR3 has 14 amino acids. Between the trimmed V and J ends, which lost 6 bases and 0 bases, there was a span of 6 bases. Germline CDR1 MDHEN, CDR2 SYDVKM. The DNA of the CDR3 is TGTGCCAGCAGAGATAGCTCCTATAATTCACCCCTCCACTTT. It encodes CASRDSSYNSPLHF.

This chain links TRBV6-6 with TRBJ2-5; TRBD1 aligns across 11 bases. The CDR3 consists of 18 residues. In germline, CDR1 is MNHNY, CDR2 SVGAGI (reference sequence). V lost 5 bases and J lost 4; bases outside the gene matches: 15. The CDR3 spells CASSPTGTGGFIAETQYF. DNA of the CDR3: TGTGCCAGCAGTCCCACCGGGACAGGGGGTTTTATCGCAGAGACCCAGTACTTC.

The genes are TRBV7-6 and TRBJ2-1; tentative D call: TRBD2 (8 bases). Germline CDR1 SGHVS, CDR2 FNYEAQ. The V and J ends lost 3 bases and 4 bases respectively, with 13 bases between them. This CDR3 has 15 residues. For the CDR3, the DNA is TGTGCCAGCAGCTTGCGGGGGGACAGATACAATGAGCAGTTCTTC. Its translation: CASSLRGDRYNEQFF.

The V and J genes are TRBV9 and TRBJ2-1; tentatively, D is TRBD1 (5 bases). The CDR3 is made up of 15 amino acids. The ends were cut back, 3 bases at V and 7 bases at J, with 17 bases in the middle. Germline loops: CDR1 SGDLS, CDR2 YYNGEE. Here the CDR3 DNA reads TGTGCCAGCAGCGGGGGCCCGGACCCTGGGAATGAGCAGTTCTTC. Residues: CASSGGPDPGNEQFF.

In regard to this clone: This sample includes further DNA sequences coding for the same CDR3. CDR3: CASSPSGGNTGELFF. In DNA, the CDR3 is TGTGCCAGCAGCCCTAGCGGGGGAAACACCGGGGAGCTGTTTTTT. The chain joins TRBV9 to TRBJ2-2, with 10 bases fitting TRBD2. This CDR3 has 15 residues. CDR1 and CDR2 (germline): SGDLS, YYNGEE. J lost 2 bases, V lost 4 bases, and 2 bases had no gene match.

This chain joins TRBV6-5 and TRBJ1-1; a possible D gene is TRBD1 (6 bases). The CDR3 has 13 amino acids. V gave up 8 bases and J gave up 11 bases, with 21 bases separating them. The germline CDR1 and CDR2 sequences are MNHEY and SVGAGI. In nucleotides, the CDR3 is TGTGCCAGCGGTACGTGGGGGCGGTCGGATGCTTTCTTT. Translation gives CASGTWGRSDAFF.

The V gene is TRBV5-1, the J gene TRBJ2-7, with D maybe TRBD1 (6 bases). V was shortened by 3 bases and J by 4 bases, with 11 bases between the two germline ends. CDR3 length: 13 residues. Germline V CDR1 and CDR2: SGHRS, YFSETQ. CDR3 region: CASSSGVGYEQYF. CDR3 nucleotides: TGCGCCAGCAGCTCAGGGGTAGGGTACGAGCAGTACTTC.